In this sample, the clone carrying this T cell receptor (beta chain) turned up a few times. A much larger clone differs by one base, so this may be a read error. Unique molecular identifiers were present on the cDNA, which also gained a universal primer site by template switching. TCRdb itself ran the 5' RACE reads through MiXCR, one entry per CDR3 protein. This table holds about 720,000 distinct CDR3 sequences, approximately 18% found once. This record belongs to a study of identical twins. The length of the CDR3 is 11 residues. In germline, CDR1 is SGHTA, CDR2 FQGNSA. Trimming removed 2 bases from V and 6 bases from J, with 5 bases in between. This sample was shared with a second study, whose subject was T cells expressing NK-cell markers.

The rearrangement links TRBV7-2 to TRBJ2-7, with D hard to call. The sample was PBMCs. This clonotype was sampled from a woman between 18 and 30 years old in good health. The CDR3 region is CASSLIFEQYF. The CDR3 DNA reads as TGTGCCAGCAGCTTAATCTTCGAGCAGTACTTC.